The rows below give T cell receptor beta chains drawn from one sample of a study of OX40 agonist ivuxolimab in advanced cancers. Sequencing was performed with immunoSEQ multiplex PCR; in TCRdb, only in-frame clones are kept and a portion is missing. The repertoire holds roughly 24,000 clones, with 75% to 85% as singletons. Here the sequenced sample was CD4+ or CD8+ T cells sorted from blood, taken in a trial of the OX40 agonist ivuxolimab. The receptor source for this set is an adult with an advanced solid tumor such as melanoma, head and neck, liver or kidney cancer. CDR3s include the opening cysteine and the closing phenylalanine or tryptophan. D genes are given only for firm matches. Not every row has a clone size; where given, it reads once, few, many or a size class.

TRBJ1-1 | TRBV27 | . | . | TGTGCCAGCAGTTCCGGAAGGAGCACTGAAGCTTTCTTT | CASSSGRSTEAFF
TRBJ1-1 | TRBV19 | medium-sized | . | TGTGCCAGTAGTATAGGGAGAACTGAAGCTTTCTTT | CASSIGRTEAFF
TRBJ2-1 | TRBV27 | . | TRBD2 | TGTGCCAGCAGTTGGGACTACTCCTACAATGAGCAGTTCTTC | CASSWDYSYNEQFF
TRBJ1-2 | TRBV10-3 | . | . | TGTGCCATCAGTCCCGGACGGAACCACTATGGCTACACCTTC | CAISPGRNHYGYTF
TRBJ2-1 | TRBV12-5 | once | TRBD1 | TGTGCTAGCGAAACTGGGACAGCGGCCTACAATGAGCAGTTCTTC | CASETGTAAYNEQFF
TRBJ2-5 | TRBV4-1 | . | . | TGCGCCAGCAGCCCTTCCATTACTAGGACGGAAGAGACCCAGTACTTC | CASSPSITRTEETQYF
TRBJ1-1 | TRBV11-3 | . | . | TGTGCCAGCAGCGACCCAGGGAACACTGAAGCTTTCTTT | CASSDPGNTEAFF
TRBJ2-3 | TRBV9 | . | . | TGTGCCAGCAACCCAGGGGGGGATACGCAGTATTTT | CASNPGGDTQYF
TRBJ1-1 | TRBV6-4 | . | TRBD1 | TGTGCCAGCAGTGATCAAGCCGGGACAGGGGCCACTGAAGCTTTCTTT | CASSDQAGTGATEAFF
TRBJ2-7 | TRBV11-3 | . | TRBD1 | TGTGCCAGCAGCCCATTCGGACAGGACTACGAGCAGTACTTC | CASSPFGQDYEQYF
TRBJ1-5 | TRBV27 | . | TRBD1 | TGTGCCAGCAGTTTGCGACAGGGGTCGGGCAATCAGCCCCAGCATTTT | CASSLRQGSGNQPQHF
TRBJ1-1 | TRBV6-6 | . | . | TGTGCCAGCAGGGGCATAACTGCTTTCTTT | CASRGITAFF
TRBJ2-7 | TRBV4-3 | . | . | TGCGCCAGCAGCCAAGATACGGGGCGCGAGCAGTACTTC | CASSQDTGREQYF
TRBJ1-2 | TRBV7-8 | . | . | TGTGCCAGCAGCTTAGGGGTCCCGGACGGGCCAGCTAACTATGGCTACACCTTC | CASSLGVPDGPANYGYTF
TRBJ2-7 | TRBV5-1 | . | . | TGCGCCAGTCAGACAGCACCGGGCTCCTACGAGCAGTACTTC | CASQTAPGSYEQYF
TRBJ2-7 | TRBV5-8 | . | TRBD1 | TGTGCCAGCAGCACCGGGACAGGGTGGTACGAGCAGTACTTC | CASSTGTGWYEQYF
TRBJ1-2 | TRBV7-9 | . | TRBD1 | TGTGCCAGTAGCGACCGGGACAGGGACTATGGCTACACCTTC | CASSDRDRDYGYTF
TRBJ1-3 | TRBV6-6 | few | . | TGTGCCAGCAGTTACTCGGACAGCACCTCTGGAAACACCATATATTTT | CASSYSDSTSGNTIYF
TRBJ1-6 | TRBV9 | medium-sized | . | TGTGCCAGCAGCGTTACCGAAAGCTCCTATAATTCACCCCTCCACTTT | CASSVTESSYNSPLHF
TRBJ2-7 | TRBV25-1 | . | . | TGTGCCAGCAAGGGGGAGGGGTACCACGAGCAGTACTTC | CASKGEGYHEQYF
TRBJ2-1 | TRBV11-2 | . | . | TGTGCCAGCAGCCCAGCTCTTGGTAGCTCCTACAATGAGCAGTTCTTC | CASSPALGSSYNEQFF
TRBJ2-7 | TRBV4-1 | . | . | TGCGCCAGCAGCCAAGAAACAGTAAGCTCCTACGAGCAGTACTTC | CASSQETVSSYEQYF
TRBJ2-2 | TRBV19 | . | . | TGTGCCAGTAAGGGCCTGCGGGACACACTGTTCTCGCACAGGCTCGAGCTGTTTTTT | CASKGLRDTLFSHRLELFF
TRBJ2-1 | TRBV19 | . | TRBD2 | TGTGCCAGTACATGGTCGGCGGGGGGGCCTTACAATGAGCAGTTCTTC | CASTWSAGGPYNEQFF
TRBJ1-4 | TRBV2 | . | . | TGTGCCAGCAGCCCCTACCGGGACCTCATCAATGAAAAACTGTTTTTT | CASSPYRDLINEKLFF
TRBJ2-1 | TRBV7-2 | . | TRBD1 | TGTGCCAGCAGCTTTACCCGGGACAGGCGAGAGAAGCAGTTCTTC | CASSFTRDRREKQFF
TRBJ2-3 | TRBV7-9 | . | TRBD2 | TGTGCCAGCAGCCTGCCTGGCGGGGGGGCTTCAGATACGCAGTATTTT | CASSLPGGGASDTQYF
TRBJ2-3 | TRBV5-5 | . | . | TGTGCCAGCAGCCCCGAACGAGGGAGCGGCACAGATACGCAGTATTTT | CASSPERGSGTDTQYF
TRBJ1-2 | TRBV9 | . | TRBD1 | TGTGCCAGCAGCGTAGGACAGGGAAGCTATGGCTACACCTTC | CASSVGQGSYGYTF
TRBJ2-7 | TRBV6-6 | . | . | TGTGCCAGCAGTTTCCTGGCCTACGAGCAGTACTTC | CASSFLAYEQYF
TRBJ1-2 | TRBV29-1 | . | TRBD1 | TGCAGCGCCGCGGCAGGGGGCGGCCCTAACTATGGCTACACCTTC | CSAAAGGGPNYGYTF
TRBJ1-2 | TRBV4-3 | . | TRBD1 | TGCGCCAGCAGCCCCCACTTTATCGACAGGGAGGGCGGCTACACCTTC | CASSPHFIDREGGYTF
TRBJ2-2 | TRBV6-4 | . | TRBD2 | TGTGCCAGCAGTGACGATAGCGGGGACACCGGGGAGCTGTTTTTT | CASSDDSGDTGELFF
TRBJ2-3 | TRBV7-2 | . | TRBD2 | TGTGCCAGCAGCTTGTGGCTAGCGGGGGGGGCCGGGACAGATACGCAGTATTTT | CASSLWLAGGAGTDTQYF
TRBJ2-7 | TRBV5-5 | . | TRBD1 | TGTGCCAGCAGCTTGTCGTTAGGGGGCGGGTACGAGCAGTACTTC | CASSLSLGGGYEQYF
TRBJ2-3 | TRBV7-9 | . | . | TGCGCCAGCAGCTCAACGCAAGGGACCCACACAGATACGCAGTATTTT | CASSSTQGTHTDTQYF
TRBJ2-1 | TRBV4-3 | . | . | TGCGCCAGCAGCCAAGATCCCGGGGCCGGGGTCAATGAGCAGTTCTTC | CASSQDPGAGVNEQFF